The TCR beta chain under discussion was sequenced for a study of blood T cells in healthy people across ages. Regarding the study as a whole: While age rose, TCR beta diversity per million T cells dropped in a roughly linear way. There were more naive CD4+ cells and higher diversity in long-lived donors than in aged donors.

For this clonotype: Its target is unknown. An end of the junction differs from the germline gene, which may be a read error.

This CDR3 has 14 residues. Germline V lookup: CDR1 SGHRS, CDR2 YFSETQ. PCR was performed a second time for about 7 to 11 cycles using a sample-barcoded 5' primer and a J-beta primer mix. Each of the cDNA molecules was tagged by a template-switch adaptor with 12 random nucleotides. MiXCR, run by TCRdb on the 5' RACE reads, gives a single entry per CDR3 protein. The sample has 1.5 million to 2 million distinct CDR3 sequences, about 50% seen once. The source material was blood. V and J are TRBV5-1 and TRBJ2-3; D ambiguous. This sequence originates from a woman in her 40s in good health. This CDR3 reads CVSSLERGTDTRYF. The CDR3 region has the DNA TGCGTCAGCAGCTTGGAGCGAGGCACAGATACGCGGTATTTT.